This record covers a single T cell receptor beta chain. Losses at the gene ends were 7 bases for V and 11 bases for J; bases not matched to a gene: 22. The CDR3 totals 16 residues. Germline CDR1 reads GTSNPN; CDR2 reads SVGIG (reference sequence). The sample belongs to a study of blood T cells in healthy people across ages. A second PCR of about 7 to 11 cycles used a sample-barcoded 5' primer and a J-beta primer mix. Each CDR3 protein gets one entry after TCRdb re-called the 5' RACE reads with MiXCR. The table has around 850,000 distinct CDR3 sequences, about 34% seen once. The receptor was isolated from a man between 18 and 35 years old in good health. The V and J genes are TRBV30 and TRBJ2-2, with 7 positions matching TRBD1. The sequenced sample consisted of blood. Here the CDR3 DNA reads TGTGCCTCAGATCCTATAGACAGGGCACACGACTCAGAGCTGTTTTTT. Translating gives CASDPIDRAHDSELFF.